This entry describes one T cell receptor beta chain. The antigen it recognizes is unknown. HCMV-specific IgG was detected in serum with a commercial ELISA kit to determine HCMV serostatus. Ficoll density gradient centrifugation was used to isolate peripheral blood mononuclear cells from blood. The reads were generated on an Illumina HiSeq 2000. The TCR beta cDNA libraries were made using 5'RACE template switching, a step that added both a universal primer site and unique molecular identifiers. Priming for cDNA synthesis came from the TCR beta constant segment, and two successive PCR amplification steps followed. On the authors' methods: MIGEC handled demultiplexing of the reads and grouping by UMI, while MiTCR was used to assemble and quantify clonotypes. To exclude erroneous sequences, only TCR cDNA sequences supported by at least two reads were retained. The tcR package was used for downstream repertoire analysis, and clonotypes were matched across fractions by CDR3 nucleotide sequence plus V segment. VDJmatch was used to annotate antigen specificity against VDJdb, with one amino acid substitution in CDR3 permitted. TCRdb reprocessed the reads; each CDR3 protein sequence makes one entry, and DNA is unavailable. The V and J calls were not made by the authors but by TCRdb's processing. This specimen's table enumerates roughly 390,000 distinct CDR3 sequences. The ten largest make up roughly 5.2% of the sample.

This entry is derived from a study of T cells expressing NK-cell markers (dated by TCRdb to about 2020). In the study overall: Three sorted T-cell subsets (CD3+CD56+NKG2C+, CD3+CD56+NKG2C- and CD3+CD56-NKG2C+) from fewer than 10 donors had their TCR beta-chain repertoires profiled. The eight sequenced donors were randomly selected healthy volunteers, three men and five women. Sequencing of the libraries produced 2 x 150 bp reads on Illumina HiSeq 2000/2500, MiSeq or NextSeq. Of the eight sequenced donors, seven were found to be HCMV-seropositive and one was found to be HCMV-seronegative. Overall study outcomes, separate from this receptor: Those dominant clonotypes were again the most abundant among CD3+CD56-NKG2C+ cells in a few donors, at 28.3-60.1%. In roughly six donors, the dominant CD3+CD56+NKG2C+ clonotypes ranked among the top 10 CD8+ clonotypes, making up roughly 1.0-7.0% of CD8+ T cells. It remained unclear whether the expanded NKG2C-expressing T cell clones were specific for HCMV antigens.

Including cysteine and phenylalanine, the CDR3 has 15 amino acids. Only the protein is on record. As encoded in the germline V gene (reference sequence), CDR1 is MNHEY while CDR2 is SMNVEV. The clonotype originates from a man between 18 and 69 years old in good health. The chain is assembled from TRBV27 and TRBJ2-2; the TRBD2 assignment by TCRdb is unverifiable without DNA. Sequenced sample: blood T cells: a sorted CD56 or NKG2C T cell subset, CD4+ or CD8+ T cells, or bulk PBMC T cells (not recorded which). The CDR3 sequence is CASSQRGAFTGELFF.